Below are 18 T cell receptor beta chains sequenced from a single sample in a study of radiotherapy plus CTLA-4 blockade in lung cancer. Generated by immunoSEQ multiplex PCR, the TCRdb table keeps only in-frame clones and is missing some. The sample lists over 95,000 clones; about four fifths were seen once. The sequencing here drew on peripheral blood, taken from a patient treated with radiotherapy plus ipilimumab. These receptors came from a human donor with non-small cell lung cancer who had a partial response to radiotherapy plus ipilimumab. Some clones in this sample may be carry-over from other donors' samples.

In its sample, this clone was seen once. V and J are TRBV2 and TRBJ2-5; 7 nucleotides align to TRBD1. The V gene's germline CDR1 is SNHLY and CDR2 FYNNEI. V dropped 9 bases and J dropped 2; count of bases not matched to a gene: 3. The CDR3 loop spans 12 amino acids. The CDR3 region is CASIRGQETQYF. CDR3 in DNA: TGTGCCAGTATCAGGGGGCAAGAGACCCAGTACTTC.

V gene TRBV5-3 combines with J gene TRBJ1-1; 9 bases are shared with TRBD1. TRBV5-3 qualifies as an ORF whose function is uncertain. The CDR3 is made up of 17 amino acids. Trimming at V came to 1 base and at J to 1 base, leaving 8 bases not matched to a gene. The CDR3 sequence is CARSLRGQGEWNTEAFF. In DNA, the CDR3 is TGTGCCAGAAGCTTGAGGGGACAGGGTGAATGGAACACTGAAGCTTTCTTT.

The chain recombines TRBV5-6 with TRBJ1-6, with D unclear. The CDR3 extends over 16 amino acids. V was shortened by 0 bases and J by 0 bases, with 7 bases between the two germline ends. The germline gives CDR1 SGHDT, CDR2 YYEEEE. CDR3 nucleotide sequence: TGTGCCAGCAGCTTGGCCTGGAGCTCCTATAATTCACCCCTCCACTTT. Protein product: CASSLAWSSYNSPLHF.

The rearrangement joins TRBV9 to TRBJ1-4, with D possibly matching TRBD1 (5 bases). In germline, CDR1 is SGDLS, CDR2 YYNGEE. Deletions cut 3 bases from V and 0 bases from J, with 12 bases between. The length of the CDR3 is 16 residues. CDR3 coding DNA: TGTGCCAGCAGCGGGAGGGGAGATGCAACTAATGAAAAACTGTTTTTT. It translates to CASSGRGDATNEKLFF.

This chain links TRBV6-5 with TRBJ2-1; D is possibly TRBD1 (5 bases). This CDR3 has 13 residues. V was cut by 5 bases and J by 4 bases, with 9 bases left in between. The germline CDR1 and CDR2 sequences are MNHEY and SVGAGI. This chain's CDR3 is CASSEGDYNEQFF. Here the CDR3 DNA reads TGTGCCAGCAGTGAAGGGGATTACAATGAGCAGTTCTTC.

The chain carries TRBV11-2 and TRBJ2-3; 9 bases line up with TRBD2. Germline CDR1 is SGHAT and CDR2 is FQNNGV. The CDR3 covers 14 residues. V dropped 8 bases and J dropped 2; count of bases not matched to a gene: 5. CDR3 DNA: TGTGCCAGCCGACTAGCGGCCAACACAGATACGCAGTATTTT. It codes for CASRLAANTDTQYF.

V gene TRBV25-1 combines with J gene TRBJ1-4; D gene ambiguous. CDR3 length: 11 amino acids. V lost 4 bases and J lost 7, with 4 bases in between. Germline V gives CDR1 MGHDK, CDR2 SYGVNS. CDR3 sequence: CASSAFEKLFF. The CDR3 coding sequence is TGTGCCAGCAGTGCCTTTGAAAAACTGTTTTTT.

This clone was detected only a few times. The V call is TRBV4-3, the J call TRBJ1-4, with 8 nucleotides matching TRBD1. The germline V gene has CDR1 LGHNA and CDR2 YSLEER. J gave up 1 base and V 0 bases, and 10 bases lay outside the gene matches. The length of the CDR3 is 19 residues. CDR3 bases: TGCGCCAGCAGCCAAGATGGGTTCAGGGGGCGAGGAACTAATGAAAAACTGTTTTTT. This encodes CASSQDGFRGRGTNEKLFF.

The rearrangement uses TRBV29-1 and TRBJ2-7; D remains ambiguous. The CDR3 runs to 11 residues. Trimming removed 7 bases from V and 5 bases from J, with 12 bases in between. Germline loops: CDR1 SQVTM, CDR2 ANQGSEA. For the CDR3, the DNA is TGCAGCGCTACCAACGTTCACGAGCAGTACTTC. Amino acid sequence: CSATNVHEQYF.

This clone was counted a few times. This chain uses TRBV5-1 with TRBJ1-4, with D possibly matching TRBD1 (5 bases). The V gene's germline CDR1 is SGHRS and CDR2 YFSETQ. The CDR3 totals 14 residues. V was shortened by 0 bases and J by 8 bases, with 11 bases between the two germline ends. CDR3 nucleotides: TGCGCCAGCAGCTTGGTGCAGGGTGGAGAAAAACTGTTTTTT. Amino acid sequence: CASSLVQGGEKLFF.

The rearrangement joins TRBV5-4 to TRBJ2-7; TRBD2 agrees at 10 bases. Unmatched junction bases numbered 8, after V lost 7 bases and J lost 1 base. Germline values: CDR1 SGHNT, CDR2 YYREEE (reference sequence). CDR3 length equals 15 residues. The CDR3 loop reads CASALERGGSYEQYF. The CDR3 DNA is TGTGCCAGCGCCCTCGAGCGGGGGGGTTCCTACGAGCAGTACTTC.

The chain carries TRBV9 and TRBJ1-4, with 7 bases matching TRBD1. CDR3 length: 15 residues. In germline, CDR1 is SGDLS, CDR2 YYNGEE. J was trimmed by 10 bases and V by 3 bases; bases with no gene match: 12. CDR3 loop: CASSGQGSLIGKLFF. For the CDR3, the DNA is TGTGCCAGCAGCGGACAGGGAAGCCTGATTGGAAAACTGTTTTTT.

The chain uses TRBV18 and TRBJ1-1, with TRBD1 matching 8 bases. The V gene's germline CDR1 is KGHSH and CDR2 LQKENI. The CDR3 totals 14 residues. V lost 2 bases to trimming and J lost 5 bases; unmatched junction nucleotides: 4. In DNA form, the CDR3 reads TGTGCCAGCTCACCATGGGACAGGTGGACTGAAGCTTTCTTT. Protein product: CASSPWDRWTEAFF.

V usage is TRBV9 and J usage is TRBJ2-7, with D possibly being TRBD2 (5 bases). CDR1 is SGDLS and CDR2 is YYNGEE in the germline V gene. The CDR3 totals 13 residues. Between the trimmed V and J ends, which lost 10 bases and 4 bases, there was a span of 18 bases. CDR3: CASQKTEGYEQYF. CDR3 nucleotides: TGTGCCTCACAGAAGACCGAGGGATACGAGCAGTACTTC.

The chain joins TRBV11-3 to TRBJ2-7; D is perhaps TRBD2 (5 bases). The CDR3 loop spans 13 amino acids. The V gene's germline CDR1 is SGHNT and CDR2 YENEEA. V was trimmed by 3 bases and J by 7 bases, leaving 13 bases between them. The CDR3 DNA is TGTGCCAGCAGCTTTCAAGTTGCGGGTGAGCAGTACTTC. This sequence encodes CASSFQVAGEQYF.

A few counts support this clone. The rearrangement uses TRBV5-6 and TRBJ2-7, with D unresolved. This CDR3 has 11 amino acids. V lost 1 base and J 7 bases, leaving 6 bases between the germline ends. Germline V gene sequence: CDR1 SGHDT, CDR2 YYEEEE. The CDR3 sequence: CASSLYREQYF. CDR3 bases: TGTGCCAGCAGCTTGTACCGGGAGCAGTACTTC.

This chain joins TRBV28 and TRBJ1-5; D gene unclear. Per germline, CDR1 MDHEN and CDR2 SYDVKM. V dropped 4 bases and J dropped 3 bases, with 13 bases sitting between them. This CDR3 is 15 amino acids long. CDR3 amino acids: CASSSTDGYNQPQHF. For the CDR3, the DNA is TGTGCCAGCAGTTCCACAGACGGTTACAATCAGCCCCAGCATTTT.

With respect to this clone: Other DNA sequences in this specimen translate into the identical CDR3. The rearrangement links TRBV7-7 to TRBJ1-1, with unresolved D. Trimming stripped 2 bases from V and 1 base from J, with 5 bases between. From germline, CDR1 is SSHAT and CDR2 FNYEAQ (reference sequence). The CDR3 loop spans 13 amino acids. CDR3 in amino acids: CASSLSQNTEAFF. DNA for the CDR3: TGTGCCAGCAGCTTATCCCAGAACACTGAAGCTTTCTTT.